This record covers a single T cell receptor beta chain. Its target is unknown. The data derive from a study of OX40 agonist ivuxolimab in advanced cancers. Study-wide points: No antigen was identified for the clonally expanded peripheral T cells. Near-lowest levels of clonal expansion characterized partial responders at 0.1-3.0 mg/kg.

Data came from immunoSEQ multiplex PCR; TCRdb stores just in-frame clones and leaves some out. The sample contains about 48,000 clones, around nine tenths of which appear only once. The CDR3 spans 15 residues. Trimming cost V 4 bases and J 0 bases, with 10 bases left between them. Germline lookup yields CDR1 LNHDA and CDR2 SQIVND (reference sequence). This TCR came from an adult with an advanced solid tumor such as melanoma, head and neck, liver or kidney cancer. This chain connects TRBV19 to TRBJ1-5, with unresolved D. The source material was CD4+ or CD8+ T cells sorted from blood, sampled in a trial of the OX40 agonist ivuxolimab. As DNA, the CDR3 is TGTGCCAGTAGTACTTTCGACGGTAGCAATCAGCCCCAGCATTTT. Its translation: CASSTFDGSNQPQHF.